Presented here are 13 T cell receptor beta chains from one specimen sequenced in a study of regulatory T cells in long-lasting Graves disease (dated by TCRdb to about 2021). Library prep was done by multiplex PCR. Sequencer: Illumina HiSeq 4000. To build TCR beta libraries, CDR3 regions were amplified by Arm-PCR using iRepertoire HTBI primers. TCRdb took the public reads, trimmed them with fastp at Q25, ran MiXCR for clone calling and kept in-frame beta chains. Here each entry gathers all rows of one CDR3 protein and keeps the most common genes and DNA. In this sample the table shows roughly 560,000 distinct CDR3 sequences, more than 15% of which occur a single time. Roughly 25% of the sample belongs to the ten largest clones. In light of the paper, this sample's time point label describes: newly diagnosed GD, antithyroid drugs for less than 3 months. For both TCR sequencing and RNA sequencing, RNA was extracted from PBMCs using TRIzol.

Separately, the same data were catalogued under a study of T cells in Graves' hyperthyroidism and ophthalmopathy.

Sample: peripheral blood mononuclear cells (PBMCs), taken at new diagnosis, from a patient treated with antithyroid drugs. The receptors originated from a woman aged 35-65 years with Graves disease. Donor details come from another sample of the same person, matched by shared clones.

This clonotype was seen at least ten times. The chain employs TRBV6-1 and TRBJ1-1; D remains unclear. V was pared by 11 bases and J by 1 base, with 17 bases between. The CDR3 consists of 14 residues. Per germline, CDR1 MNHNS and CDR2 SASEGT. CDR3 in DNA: TGTGCCGGCACCGAGCAAGACGGGAACACTGAAGCTTTCTTT. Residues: CAGTEQDGNTEAFF.

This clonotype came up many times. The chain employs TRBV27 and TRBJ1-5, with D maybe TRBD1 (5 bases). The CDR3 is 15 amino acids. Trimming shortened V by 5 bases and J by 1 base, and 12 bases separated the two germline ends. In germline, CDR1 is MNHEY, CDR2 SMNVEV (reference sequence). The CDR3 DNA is TGTGCCAGCAGTGGACCGGGGCAAAGCAATCAGCCCCAGCATTTT. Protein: CASSGPGQSNQPQHF.

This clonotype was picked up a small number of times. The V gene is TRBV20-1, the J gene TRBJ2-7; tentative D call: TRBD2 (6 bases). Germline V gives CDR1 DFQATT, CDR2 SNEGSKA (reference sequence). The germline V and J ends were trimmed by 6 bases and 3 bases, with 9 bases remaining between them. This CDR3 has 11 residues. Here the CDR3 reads CSATGSYEQYF. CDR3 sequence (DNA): TGCAGTGCCACCGGGAGCTACGAGCAGTACTTC.

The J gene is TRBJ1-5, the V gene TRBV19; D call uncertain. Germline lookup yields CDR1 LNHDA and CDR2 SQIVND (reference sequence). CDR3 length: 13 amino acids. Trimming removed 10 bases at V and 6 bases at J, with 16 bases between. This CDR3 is CATGSFPAQPQHF. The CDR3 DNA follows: TGTGCCACTGGGTCGTTTCCCGCTCAGCCCCAGCATTTT.

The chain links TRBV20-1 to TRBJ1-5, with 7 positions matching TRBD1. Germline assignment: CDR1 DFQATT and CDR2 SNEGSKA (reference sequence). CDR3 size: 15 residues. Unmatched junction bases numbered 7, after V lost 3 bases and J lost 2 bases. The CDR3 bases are TGCAGTGCTAGTCCGGCTACAGGGGGCAATCAGCCCCAGCATTTT. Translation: CSASPATGGNQPQHF.

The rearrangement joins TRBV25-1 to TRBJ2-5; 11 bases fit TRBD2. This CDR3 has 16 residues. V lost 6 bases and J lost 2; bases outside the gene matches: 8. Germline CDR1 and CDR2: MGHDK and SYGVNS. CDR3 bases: TGTGCCAGCAGCAGTCCGGGACTAGCGGTTCAAGAGACCCAGTACTTC. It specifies CASSSPGLAVQETQYF.

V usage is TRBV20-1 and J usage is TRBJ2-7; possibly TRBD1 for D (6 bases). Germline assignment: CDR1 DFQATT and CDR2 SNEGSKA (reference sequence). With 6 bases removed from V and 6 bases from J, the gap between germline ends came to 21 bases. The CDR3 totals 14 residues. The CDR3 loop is CSAAGTRKASEQYF. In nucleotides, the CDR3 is TGCAGTGCAGCCGGGACAAGGAAAGCTAGCGAGCAGTACTTC.

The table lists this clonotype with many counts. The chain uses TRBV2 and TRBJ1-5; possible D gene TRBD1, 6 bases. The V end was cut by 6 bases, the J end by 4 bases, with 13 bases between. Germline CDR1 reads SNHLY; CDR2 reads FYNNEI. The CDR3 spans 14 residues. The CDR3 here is CASSATGFNQPQHF. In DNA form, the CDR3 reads TGTGCCAGCAGCGCCACAGGGTTTAATCAGCCCCAGCATTTT.

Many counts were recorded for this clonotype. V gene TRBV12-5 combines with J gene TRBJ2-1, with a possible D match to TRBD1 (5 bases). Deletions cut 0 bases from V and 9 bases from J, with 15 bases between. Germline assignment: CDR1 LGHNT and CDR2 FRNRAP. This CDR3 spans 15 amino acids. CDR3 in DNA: TGTGCTAGTGGTTTGGTAACTCAGGGCAAGGGTGAGCAGTTCTTC. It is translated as CASGLVTQGKGEQFF.

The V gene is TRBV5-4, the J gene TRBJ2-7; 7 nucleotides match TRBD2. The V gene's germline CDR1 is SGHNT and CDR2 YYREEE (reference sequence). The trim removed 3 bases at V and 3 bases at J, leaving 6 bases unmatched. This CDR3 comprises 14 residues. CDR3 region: CASSSQSGDYEQYF. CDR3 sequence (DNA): TGTGCCAGCAGCTCCCAGAGCGGGGACTACGAGCAGTACTTC.

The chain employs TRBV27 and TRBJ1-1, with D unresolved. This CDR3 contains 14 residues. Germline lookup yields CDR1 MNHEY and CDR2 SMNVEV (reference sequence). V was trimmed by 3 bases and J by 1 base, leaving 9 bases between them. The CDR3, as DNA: TGTGCCAGCAGTTTCGCGGACGGGAACACTGAAGCTTTCTTT. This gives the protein CASSFADGNTEAFF.

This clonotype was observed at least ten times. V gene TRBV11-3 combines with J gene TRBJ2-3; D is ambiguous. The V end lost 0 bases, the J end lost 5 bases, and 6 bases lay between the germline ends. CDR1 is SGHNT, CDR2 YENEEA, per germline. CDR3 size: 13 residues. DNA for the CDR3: TGTGCCAGCAGCTTAGATTGGATAGATACGCAGTATTTT. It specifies CASSLDWIDTQYF.

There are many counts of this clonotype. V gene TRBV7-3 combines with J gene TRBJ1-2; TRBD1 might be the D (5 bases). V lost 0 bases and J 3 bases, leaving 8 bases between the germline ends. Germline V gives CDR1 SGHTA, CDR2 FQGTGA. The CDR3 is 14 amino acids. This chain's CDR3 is CASSLTGGDYGYTF. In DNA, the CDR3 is TGTGCCAGCAGCTTAACGGGGGGGGACTATGGCTACACCTTC.